Following are 3 T cell receptor beta chains from one sample sequenced in a study of regulatory T cells in long-lasting Graves disease. Researchers made TCR beta libraries by using iRepertoire HTBI primers and running Arm-PCR on CDR3 regions. TCRdb analysed the multiplex PCR reads with MiXCR anew, one entry per CDR3 protein. Among approximately 470,000 distinct CDR3 sequences listed, around 20% were seen once. The time point: persistent/refractory GD, antithyroid drugs over 5 years with positive TRAb. With RNA extracted from PBMCs as input, the TCR library was made. The sequenced sample was peripheral blood mononuclear cells (PBMCs), obtained when the disease was refractory, from a patient treated with antithyroid drugs. These receptor sequences come from a female donor with Graves disease.

The sample holds many counts of this clonotype. The rearrangement links TRBV28 to TRBJ2-7, with D possibly TRBD1 on 5 matching bases. The germline V and J ends were trimmed by 7 bases and 3 bases, with 16 bases remaining between them. The CDR3 covers 14 residues. The germline V gene has CDR1 MDHEN and CDR2 SYDVKM. The CDR3 region has the DNA TGTGCCAGCACTACGTCGGGTAGGGGCTACGAGCAGTACTTC. Translating gives CASTTSGRGYEQYF.

The chain carries TRBV24-1 and TRBJ2-7, with D possibly TRBD1 on 6 matching bases. The CDR3 covers 12 residues. V lost 4 bases, J lost 6 bases, and 9 bases lay in between. Germline CDR1 KGHDR, CDR2 SFDVKD. The CDR3 DNA sequence: TGTGCCACCAGTGACCCAGGGGTCGAGCAGTACTTC. Its protein product is CATSDPGVEQYF.

This clonotype was seen ten or more times. This chain links TRBV28 with TRBJ1-4; 7 bases are shared with TRBD1. Germline-derived CDR1 and CDR2 are MDHEN and SYDVKM. After removal of 5 bases from V and 0 bases from J, the junction contained 9 bases not matched to a gene. The CDR3 is made up of 17 amino acids. CDR3 protein: CASSPRDRASTNEKLFF. The CDR3 nucleotides read TGTGCCAGCAGTCCCCGGGACAGAGCTTCAACTAATGAAAAACTGTTTTTT.